The next 25 T cell receptor beta chains were all read from a single sample in a study of cytomegalovirus exposure and HLA in healthy donors. Only in-frame clones appear in the TCRdb table, and some are missing; sequencing was by immunoSEQ multiplex PCR. Of approximately 59,000 clones listed, around 93% are singletons. Sequencing was done on a sample of PBMCs. All receptors come from a man between 18 and 35 years old in good health and CMV-seropositive.

The sample holds a few counts of this clone. V and J are TRBV7-8 and TRBJ2-3, with TRBD1 as a possible D gene (6 bases). CDR1 and CDR2 from the germline V gene are SGHVS and FQNEAQ. V lost 4 bases and J lost 0, with 29 bases in between. The CDR3 runs to 21 residues. CDR3 residues: CASSSKYGTQRGPTSTDTQYF. The CDR3 DNA is TGTGCCAGCAGCTCGAAGTACGGGACACAAAGGGGCCCAACTAGCACAGATACGCAGTATTTT.

This clone was detected only a few times. The V gene is TRBV6-1, the J gene TRBJ2-7; tentative D call: TRBD1 (5 bases). V was trimmed by 1 base and J by 2 bases, leaving 12 bases between them. Germline CDR1 is MNHNS and CDR2 is SASEGT. CDR3 length: 15 amino acids. CDR3 in amino acids: CASSEDPGQTYEQYF. CDR3 bases: TGTGCCAGCAGTGAAGACCCAGGGCAAACCTACGAGCAGTACTTC.

V and J are TRBV4-1 and TRBJ1-2, with a possible D match to TRBD1 (6 bases). This CDR3 region has 18 residues. Trimming cost V 0 bases and J 1 base, with 18 bases left between them. CDR1 MGHRA and CDR2 YSYEKL come from the germline V gene. In nucleotides, the CDR3 is TGCGCCAGCAGCCAAGATCCGCTGAGGGGGGGGAATAACTATGGCTACACCTTC. This translates into CASSQDPLRGGNNYGYTF.

The gene calls are TRBV28 and TRBJ1-1; a weak D match, TRBD1 (6 bases). Trimming took off 2 bases at V and 4 bases at J, with 14 bases between the two ends. The length of the CDR3 is 15 residues. Germline loops: CDR1 MDHEN, CDR2 SYDVKM. The CDR3 sequence: CASSLPQGTFTEAFF. CDR3 DNA sequence: TGTGCCAGCAGTTTACCGCAGGGGACATTCACTGAAGCTTTCTTT.

This clone was seen once. This sequence joins TRBV6-6 and TRBJ2-7; 8 bases agree with TRBD1. The CDR3 totals 15 residues. Germline V lookup: CDR1 MNHNY, CDR2 SVGAGI (reference sequence). Losses at the gene ends were 4 bases for V and 3 bases for J; bases not matched to a gene: 8. Here the CDR3 DNA reads TGTGCCAGCAGTTTCGGACAGGGTAAATTCTACGAGCAGTACTTC. Its translation is CASSFGQGKFYEQYF.

The V and J genes are TRBV11-3 and TRBJ2-1, with TRBD2 matching 13 bases. The germline V gene encodes CDR1 SGHNT and CDR2 YENEEA. The CDR3 has 15 amino acids. V was pared by 5 bases and J by 4 bases, with 2 bases of the junction left unmatched. The CDR3 DNA is TGTGCCAGCAGCCAACTAGCGGGAGGGTACAATGAGCAGTTCTTC. Translating it yields CASSQLAGGYNEQFF.

Regarding this clone: The same CDR3 is also encoded by other DNA sequences in this sample. CDR3 amino acids: CASSLPSPYEQYF. DNA of the CDR3: TGTGCCAGCAGTTTGCCTAGTCCCTACGAGCAGTACTTC. V gene TRBV28 combines with J gene TRBJ2-7; no definite D call. Germline V gene data show CDR1 as MDHEN and CDR2 as SYDVKM. The V end was cut by 3 bases, the J end by 2 bases, with 8 bases between. The CDR3 consists of 13 residues. The full variable domain, completed using reference TRBV28 and TRBJ2-7, is DVKVTQSSRYLVKRTGEKVFLECVQDMDHENMFWYRQDPGLGLRLIYFSYDVKMKEKGDIPEGYSVSREKKERFSLILESASTNQTSMYLCASSLPSPYEQYFGPGTRLTVT.

The chain employs TRBV15 and TRBJ1-5, with D possibly matching TRBD1 (5 bases). V was shortened by 1 base and J by 5 bases, with 12 bases between the two germline ends. The CDR3 has 15 residues. CDR1 and CDR2 from the germline V gene are LNHNV and YYDKDF (reference sequence). The CDR3 protein is CATSRVQGGYQPQHF. CDR3 nucleotide sequence: TGTGCCACCAGCAGAGTTCAGGGTGGGTATCAGCCCCAGCATTTT.

The genes are TRBV10-3 and TRBJ2-7; 8 nucleotides align to TRBD2. Germline V gene data show CDR1 as ENHRY and CDR2 as SYGVKD. V dropped 6 bases and J dropped 0; count of bases not matched to a gene: 4. The CDR3 has 14 residues. CDR3 sequence: CAIRTSGDSYEQYF. Here the CDR3 DNA reads TGTGCCATCAGAACTAGCGGCGACTCCTACGAGCAGTACTTC.

V and J are TRBV11-3 and TRBJ1-3; no reliable D call. Trimming stripped 1 base from V and 0 bases from J, with 10 bases between. The CDR3 spans 16 residues. The germline CDR1 and CDR2 sequences are SGHNT and YENEEA. The CDR3 spells CASSLAAGDSGNTIYF. Here the CDR3 DNA reads TGTGCCAGCAGCTTAGCCGCGGGCGACTCTGGAAACACCATATATTTT.

This chain links TRBV19 with TRBJ2-1, with 7 bases aligning to TRBD1. With V trimmed by 5 bases and J by 3 bases, 1 base remained unmatched. The CDR3 has 13 residues. CDR1 is LNHDA and CDR2 is SQIVND in the germline V gene (reference sequence). The CDR3 sequence is CASSRDSYNEQFF. The CDR3, as DNA: TGTGCCAGTAGTCGGGACAGCTACAATGAGCAGTTCTTC. Drawing the rest from reference TRBV19 and TRBJ2-1, the complete variable domain is DGGITQSPKYLFRKEGQNVTLSCEQNLNHDAMYWYRQDPGQGLRLIYYSQIVNDFQKGDIAEGYSVSREKKESFPLTVTSAQKNPTAFYLCASSRDSYNEQFFGPGTRLTVL.

This chain uses TRBV6-5 with TRBJ2-3; D might be TRBD2 (6 bases). Germline assignment: CDR1 MNHEY and CDR2 SVGAGI. CDR3 size: 16 residues. V lost 0 bases and J 0 bases, leaving 10 bases between the germline ends. CDR3 sequence reads: CASSYSPGGSTDTQYF. The CDR3 DNA reads TGTGCCAGCAGTTACTCCCCTGGGGGGAGCACAGATACGCAGTATTTT.

Here the CDR3 reads CASSLGGGRSEETQYF. Here the CDR3 DNA reads TGTGCCAGCAGCTTAGGGGGGGGGAGATCTGAAGAGACCCAGTACTTC. V and J are TRBV11-2 and TRBJ2-5; the match to TRBD2 covers 7 bases. The CDR3 has 16 residues. The ends lost 1 base at V and 3 bases at J; junction bases unmatched: 8. In germline, CDR1 is SGHAT, CDR2 FQNNGV.

There are a few counts of this clone. The chain combines TRBV2 with TRBJ2-7; TRBD2 agrees at 9 bases. CDR1 is SNHLY and CDR2 is FYNNEI in the germline V gene. V lost 3 bases to trimming and J lost 2 bases; unmatched junction nucleotides: 8. There are 16 residues in the CDR3. The CDR3 coding sequence is TGTGCCAGCAGTGAGGGCCAGAGCGGGAGGACCTACGAGCAGTACTTC. Protein sequence: CASSEGQSGRTYEQYF.

The rearrangement uses TRBV7-2 and TRBJ2-5, with D unresolved. The CDR3 is 14 amino acids. V lost 2 bases and J lost 2, with 9 bases in between. Germline V gene sequence: CDR1 SGHTA, CDR2 FQGNSA. CDR3 residues: CASSLRPGQETQYF. CDR3 in DNA: TGTGCCAGCAGCTTAAGGCCAGGTCAAGAGACCCAGTACTTC.

V gene TRBV5-4 combines with J gene TRBJ1-2, with D unclear. Germline CDR1 reads SGHNT; CDR2 reads YYREEE (reference sequence). The CDR3 is made up of 15 amino acids. Trimming removed 0 bases from V and 0 bases from J, with 9 bases in between. In nucleotides, the CDR3 is TGTGCCAGCAGCTTGGGACTACTCCCTAACTATGGCTACACCTTC. Its translation is CASSLGLLPNYGYTF.

The chain carries TRBV28 and TRBJ2-1; 9 bases line up with TRBD2. The germline CDR1 and CDR2 sequences are MDHEN and SYDVKM. This CDR3 is 14 amino acids long. The V gene end was trimmed by 5 bases and the J gene end by 8 bases; junction bases not matched to a gene: 7. The CDR3 DNA sequence: TGTGCCAGCAGTGGGGCGGGAGGGTGGGATGAGCAGTTCTTC. It specifies CASSGAGGWDEQFF. Together with reference TRBV28 and TRBJ2-1, the CDR3 gives the full variable domain: DVKVTQSSRYLVKRTGEKVFLECVQDMDHENMFWYRQDPGLGLRLIYFSYDVKMKEKGDIPEGYSVSREKKERFSLILESASTNQTSMYLCASSGAGGWDEQFFGPGTRLTVL.

This chain uses TRBV5-1 with TRBJ2-4, with D perhaps matching TRBD1 (6 bases). This CDR3 is 15 amino acids long. V was trimmed by 3 bases and J by 0 bases, leaving 10 bases between them. Germline V gene sequence: CDR1 SGHRS, CDR2 YFSETQ. This CDR3 reads CASSSGTLAKNIQYF. For the CDR3, the DNA is TGCGCCAGCAGCTCCGGGACATTAGCCAAAAACATTCAGTACTTC.

CDR3 sequence: CASSLASGQETQYF. The CDR3 coding sequence is TGTGCCAGCAGCCTCGCTAGCGGACAAGAGACCCAGTACTTC. V and J are TRBV9 and TRBJ2-5; 7 nucleotides align to TRBD2. V shed 4 bases, J shed 2 bases, and the junction held 5 bases outside the gene matches. Germline lookup yields CDR1 SGDLS and CDR2 YYNGEE. This CDR3 has 14 amino acids.

The chain has TRBV5-4 and TRBJ2-5, with D tentatively TRBD2 (7 bases). With 4 bases removed from V and 2 bases from J, the gap between germline ends came to 21 bases. The CDR3 is 17 amino acids. From germline, CDR1 is SGHNT and CDR2 YYREEE (reference sequence). This chain's CDR3 is CASSLGLGGRRQETQYF. DNA of the CDR3: TGTGCCAGCAGCCTGGGACTCGGGGGGCGCCGACAAGAGACCCAGTACTTC. Based on the CDR3 plus reference TRBV5-4 and TRBJ2-5, the full variable domain is ETGVTQSPTHLIKTRGQQVTLRCSSQSGHNTVSWYQQALGQGPQFIFQYYREEENGRGNFPPRFSGLQFPNYSSELNVNALELDDSALYLCASSLGLGGRRQETQYFGPGTRLLVL.

This chain connects TRBV19 to TRBJ2-7; TRBD1 might be the D (6 bases). The CDR3 is 16 residues long. The V end lost 6 bases, the J end lost 2 bases, and 20 bases lay between the germline ends. From germline, CDR1 is LNHDA and CDR2 SQIVND (reference sequence). The CDR3 spells CASRSTRGQGAYEQYF. The CDR3 DNA reads TGTGCCAGTAGGTCAACGAGGGGACAAGGCGCCTACGAGCAGTACTTC.

The CDR3 loop is CSGTSFPMGEQYF. CDR3 nucleotide sequence: TGCAGCGGGACTAGCTTCCCCATGGGTGAGCAGTACTTC. The gene calls are TRBV29-1 and TRBJ2-7, with 8 bases identical to TRBD2. The ends lost 7 bases at V and 7 bases at J; junction bases unmatched: 12. CDR3 length equals 13 residues. Germline CDR1 reads SQVTM; CDR2 reads ANQGSEA.

The V and J genes are TRBV19 and TRBJ2-7, with a weak D call TRBD1 (6 bases). This CDR3 is 13 amino acids long. Germline V lookup: CDR1 LNHDA, CDR2 SQIVND (reference sequence). V shed 3 bases and J shed 6 bases, with 12 bases lying between them. This CDR3 reads CASSIGGQSEQYF. The CDR3 bases are TGTGCCAGTAGTATCGGAGGACAGTCCGAGCAGTACTTC.

The chain carries TRBV28 and TRBJ1-2; the match to TRBD1 covers 12 bases. There are 15 residues in the CDR3. V lost 8 bases and J lost 4; bases outside the gene matches: 8. Per the germline V gene, CDR1 is MDHEN and CDR2 is SYDVKM. CDR3 residues: CASARGTGGPYGYTF. The CDR3 bases are TGTGCCAGCGCCAGAGGGACAGGGGGCCCCTATGGCTACACCTTC.

This clone was picked up one time. The chain carries TRBV19 and TRBJ1-3; D gene uncertain. CDR3 length: 16 residues. The germline V and J ends were trimmed by 3 bases and 0 bases, with 12 bases remaining between them. Per germline, CDR1 LNHDA and CDR2 SQIVND (reference sequence). CDR3 DNA: TGTGCCAGTAGTATTGGTACGAGCGACTCTGGAAACACCATATATTTT. It yields the protein CASSIGTSDSGNTIYF.